This T cell receptor beta chain was recorded in a study of vaccination effects on CD4 cells after COVID-19 (dated by TCRdb to the early 2020s). Regarding the study in general: Post-vaccine samples across the study were collected a median of 72 days after the second dose, with a range of 14 to 241. Altogether, around 11 COVID-19 convalescent patients and a handful of SARS-CoV-2-naive healthy vaccine recipients made up the full study. SARS-CoV-2 spike-specific CD4+ TCR repertoires were compared before and after mRNA vaccination in COVID-19 convalescent patients and in infection-naive vaccine recipients. Cultures from other donors in the study were sequenced with the Oncomine TCR Beta short-read assay on an Illumina iSeq 100.

Note on this clone: Its specific antigen is unknown. It has no much larger one-base neighbor in the sample; base qualities were not kept.

The V end loses 0 bases and the J end loses 6 bases, and a stretch of 12 bases separates them. Taken from the germline V gene (reference sequence), the CDR1 and CDR2 loops are LNHNV and YYDKDF. The CDR3 contains 15 residues, cysteine and phenylalanine counted. Only the CDR3 DNA is retained, 45 bases long and in frame from the first base. On the study overall, not on this receptor specifically: Marked clonal contraction was observed in both infection-induced and vaccine-induced clones at late post-vaccination timepoints, consistent with waning T cell responses. In healthy vaccine recipients, vaccine-induced clones were almost all SARS-CoV-2 mono-reactive, with only 1 of 255 being cross-reactive with common cold coronaviruses. Limitations of the study were the small number of convalescent patients and the absence of early post-infection timepoints.

In the ViraFEST assay, PBMC were stimulated with viral peptide pools, and antigen-specific CD4+ T cell clonotypes were then identified by expansion using TCR sequencing. After more than nine days of culture, CD4+ T cells were isolated with the EasySep CD4+ T cell isolation kit. Each participant got two doses of an mRNA SARS-CoV-2 vaccine, either BNT162b2 or mRNA-1273. Negative nucleocapsid antibody results before and after vaccination confirmed that the healthy vaccine recipients had no prior SARS-CoV-2 infection. Two million PBMC per well were cultured in IMDM with about 4.8% human AB serum, 8.5 to 10 IU/ml IL-2 and gentamicin, plus 10 ug/ml peptides. Half of the culture medium was replaced with fresh IL-2-containing medium on days 3 and 7. Unless noted otherwise, every peptide stimulation condition was cultured in triplicate wells. Using Ficoll-Paque Plus gradient centrifugation, PBMC were separated from whole blood and then either used fresh or cryopreserved at -140C. The overlapping peptide pools covered the spike proteins of SARS-CoV-2 as well as those of the common cold coronaviruses HCoV-NL63, HCoV-OC43 and HCoV-229E. The QIAamp micro DNA kit was used to extract genomic DNA from the cultured CD4+ T cells.

Libraries came from the immunoSEQ multiplex PCR assay. DNA from the cultured and isolated CD4+ T cells underwent TCR beta CDR3 sequencing. Per the original workflow: Non-productive TCR sequences were removed, reads were trimmed to the CDR3 region, and CDR3s of at least 7 amino acids were retained. The MANAFEST web app was used to identify antigen-specific clonotypes by comparing expansion in peptide wells with expansion in reference cultures. To count as positive, a clone had to show expansion at FDR<0.05 compared with the reference and with all other wells, an odds ratio above 5, and a frequency above 0.1% in two replicate wells. A clonotype was called cross-reactive if it was significantly expanded both in SARS-CoV-2 spike wells and in at least one common cold coronavirus spike condition. Levenshtein distance calculated with the stringdist R package was used to assess CDR3 similarity, and unrooted trees were constructed with ape in R 3.6.1. TCRdb limited this immuneACCESS table to in-frame rearrangements with V and J called. A share of clones is missing; checked studies link under half to unresolved V genes, and the rest is unexplained. V and J calls and clone size are those listed in that table; D and trimming were worked out from the DNA. The sample includes about 80,000 clones, with around four fifths observed a single time. The ten largest clones take up around 1% of the sample.

This clonotype was sampled from a human donor who received a COVID-19 vaccine. This specimen consisted of CD4+ T cells from PBMCs cultured with HCoV-OC43 spike peptides, obtained after COVID-19 vaccination. The meaning of the sample's cell subset or site label: HCoV-OC43 spike overlapping peptide pool stimulation. Recombination linked TRBV15 to TRBJ1-5; the D gene is unclear. The DNA sequence is TGTGCCACCAGCAGAGAGTGGGCCAGTTCTCAGCCCCAGCATTTT. This codes for CATSREWASSQPQHF. With all but the CDR3 taken from the reference TRBV15 and TRBJ1-5 genes, the full variable domain is: DAMVIQNPRYQVTQFGKPVTLSCSQTLNHNVMYWYQQKSSQAPKLLFHYYDKDFNNEADTPDNFQSRRPNTSFCFLDIRSPGLGDTAMYLCATSREWASSQPQHFGDGTRLSIL.